This is a list of T cell receptor beta chains from one sample in a study of blood T cell repertoires in COVID-19. Assay: immunoSEQ multiplex PCR; the TCRdb copy retains only in-frame clones and omits some. Of about 300,000 clones listed, roughly 86% were seen once; the top ten hold 2.6%. Sequenced: PBMCs or T cells enriched from blood (not recorded which). The receptors shown here come from a woman between 18 and 30 years old who had recovered from COVID-19. The CDR3 runs from the conserved cysteine through the conserved F or W. The order of the fields is D gene, clone size, J gene, V gene, CDR3 length, CDR3 protein, CDR3 DNA. The D gene is left open where the match is weak. Not all rows give a size; the values are once, few, many and, for expanded clones, a class.

D: TRBD2
size: -
J: TRBJ2-1
V: TRBV19
length: 16
CDR3: CASSSLAGASYNEQFF
DNA: TGTGCCAGTTCGTCACTAGCGGGGGCTTCCTACAATGAGCAGTTCTTC

D: -
size: -
J: TRBJ2-2
V: TRBV4-2
length: 14
CDR3: CASSQVSDTGELFF
DNA: TGTGCCAGCAGCCAAGTAAGCGACACCGGGGAGCTGTTTTTT

D: -
size: -
J: TRBJ2-6
V: TRBV11-1
length: 15
CDR3: CASSSDLSGANVLTF
DNA: TGTGCCAGCAGCTCCGACTTATCTGGGGCCAACGTCCTGACTTTC

D: TRBD2
size: -
J: TRBJ2-1
V: TRBV7-3
length: 17
CDR3: CASSLGWGGSSYNEQFF
DNA: TGTGCCAGCAGCTTAGGGTGGGGCGGGAGCTCCTACAATGAGCAGTTCTTC

D: -
size: -
J: TRBJ2-2
V: TRBV5-4
length: 16
CDR3: CASSFERAANTGELFF
DNA: TGTGCCAGCAGCTTCGAGCGGGCCGCGAACACCGGGGAGCTGTTTTTT

D: TRBD1
size: -
J: TRBJ1-2
V: TRBV7-2
length: 15
CDR3: CASSIRTGRNYGYTF
DNA: TGTGCCAGCAGCATCCGGACAGGGCGCAACTATGGCTACACCTTC

D: -
size: -
J: TRBJ1-5
V: TRBV27
length: 17
CDR3: CASSPSPGGYSNQPQHF
DNA: TGTGCCAGCAGCCCCTCCCCGGGGGGATATAGCAATCAGCCCCAGCATTTT

D: TRBD1
size: few
J: TRBJ2-7
V: TRBV27
length: 14
CDR3: CARSPGTEFYEQYF
DNA: TGTGCCAGAAGCCCGGGGACAGAGTTCTACGAGCAGTACTTC

D: -
size: -
J: TRBJ1-2
V: TRBV2
length: 15
CDR3: CASIIIRDNNYGYTF
DNA: TGTGCCAGCATTATTATCCGGGACAATAACTATGGCTACACCTTC

D: -
size: -
J: TRBJ2-7
V: TRBV5-6
length: 13
CDR3: CASSFRQGHEQYF
DNA: TGTGCCAGCAGCTTTCGTCAGGGCCACGAGCAGTACTTC

D: TRBD2
size: -
J: TRBJ2-1
V: TRBV5-4
length: 16
CDR3: CASSPWGGGAVNEQFF
DNA: TGTGCCAGCAGCCCATGGGGCGGGGGGGCCGTCAATGAGCAGTTCTTC

D: -
size: -
J: TRBJ1-2
V: TRBV7-2
length: 14
CDR3: CASSPVVQSRGYTF
DNA: TGTGCCAGCAGCCCAGTGGTACAGAGTCGGGGCTACACCTTC

D: TRBD1
size: -
J: TRBJ2-3
V: TRBV30
length: 14
CDR3: CAWSPGTDVGTQYF
DNA: TGTGCCTGGAGCCCCGGGACAGACGTCGGTACGCAGTATTTT

D: -
size: -
J: TRBJ1-1
V: TRBV7-3
length: 13
CDR3: CASSALTNTEAFF
DNA: TGTGCCAGCAGCGCCCTAACGAACACTGAAGCTTTCTTT

D: -
size: -
J: TRBJ1-1
V: TRBV7-9
length: 12
CDR3: CASSFLATEAFF
DNA: TGTGCCAGCAGCTTTCTCGCGACTGAAGCTTTCTTT

D: TRBD1
size: -
J: TRBJ2-7
V: TRBV18
length: 15
CDR3: CASSPGQGGPYEQYF
DNA: TGTGCCAGCTCACCGGGACAGGGGGGACCCTACGAGCAGTACTTC

D: TRBD1
size: -
J: TRBJ1-1
V: TRBV12-3/TRBV12-4
length: 13
CDR3: CASRTGGFTEAFF
DNA: TGTGCCAGCAGGACAGGGGGATTCACTGAAGCTTTCTTT

D: -
size: -
J: TRBJ1-5
V: TRBV13
length: 16
CDR3: CASSLDTINSNQPQHF
DNA: TGTGCCAGCAGCCTGGACACCATAAATAGCAATCAGCCCCAGCATTTT

D: TRBD1
size: -
J: TRBJ1-5
V: TRBV5-6
length: 16
CDR3: CASRRWTGGRGEPQHF
DNA: TGTGCCAGCAGAAGATGGACAGGCGGCCGGGGAGAGCCCCAGCATTTT

D: TRBD2
size: -
J: TRBJ2-7
V: TRBV7-6
length: 15
CDR3: CASSPRTSGLYEQYF
DNA: TGTGCCAGCAGCCCCCGGACTAGCGGACTCTACGAGCAGTACTTC

D: -
size: -
J: TRBJ1-5
V: TRBV6-4
length: 13
CDR3: CASSRDWDQPQHF
DNA: TGTGCCAGCAGCCGGGACTGGGATCAGCCCCAGCATTTT

D: -
size: once
J: TRBJ1-1
V: TRBV6-5
length: 14
CDR3: CASSYSQGYTEAFF
DNA: TGTGCCAGCAGTTACTCCCAGGGTTATACTGAAGCTTTCTTT

D: TRBD2
size: -
J: TRBJ2-1
V: TRBV2
length: 15
CDR3: CASSRLAGGQYEQFF
DNA: TGTGCCAGCAGTCGACTAGCGGGAGGGCAATATGAGCAGTTCTTC

D: -
size: -
J: TRBJ1-2
V: TRBV30
length: 13
CDR3: CAWSDRGNYGYTF
DNA: TGTGCCTGGAGTGATCGGGGTAACTATGGCTACACCTTC

D: TRBD1
size: -
J: TRBJ2-7
V: TRBV2
length: 15
CDR3: CASSDVRDSRYEQYF
DNA: TGTGCCAGCAGTGACGTGAGGGACAGTCGCTACGAGCAGTACTTC

D: TRBD2
size: -
J: TRBJ2-5
V: TRBV4-1
length: 16
CDR3: CASSQGLAGGGSTQYF
DNA: TGCGCCAGCAGCCAGGGACTAGCCGGTGGGGGGTCGACCCAGTACTTC

D: TRBD2
size: once
J: TRBJ2-7
V: TRBV6-5
length: 14
CDR3: CASSYPGGTYEQYF
DNA: TGTGCCAGCAGTTACCCGGGAGGGACCTACGAGCAGTACTTC

D: TRBD1
size: -
J: TRBJ2-7
V: TRBV4-2
length: 14
CDR3: CASSQGQGAGEQYF
DNA: TGTGCCAGCAGCCAGGGACAGGGGGCGGGGGAGCAGTACTTC

D: -
size: many
J: TRBJ1-5
V: TRBV27
length: 13
CDR3: CASSLEAWGPQHF
DNA: TGTGCCAGCAGTTTGGAGGCCTGGGGGCCCCAGCATTTT

D: -
size: -
J: TRBJ2-1
V: TRBV21-1
length: 16
CDR3: CASSLRTSGRHNEQFF
DNA: TGTGCCAGCAGCCTTCGGACTAGCGGGAGACACAATGAGCAGTTCTTC

D: -
size: -
J: TRBJ2-7
V: TRBV19
length: 13
CDR3: CASSMTVKDEQYF
DNA: TGTGCCAGTAGTATGACAGTAAAGGACGAGCAGTACTTC

D: -
size: -
J: TRBJ2-7
V: TRBV1
length: 15
CDR3: CTSSQKREGSYEQYF
DNA: TGCACCAGCAGCCAAAAGAGGGAGGGATCCTACGAGCAGTACTTC

D: -
size: once
J: TRBJ2-2
V: TRBV12-3/TRBV12-4
length: 11
CDR3: CASQDTGELFF
DNA: TGTGCCAGCCAGGACACCGGGGAGCTGTTTTTT